A single sample gave rise to the 21 T cell receptor beta chains below, sequenced in a study of blood T cell repertoires in COVID-19. The method was immunoSEQ multiplex PCR; TCRdb's version includes in-frame clones alone and lacks a portion of them. This table holds hundreds of thousands of clones, around four fifths found once. The specimen sequenced was peripheral blood. The receptors originated from a man between 25 and 39 years old with active or convalescent COVID-19.

The chain employs TRBV3-1 (or the pseudogene TRBV3-2) and TRBJ2-1; 9 bases agree with TRBD2. The CDR3 length is 15 residues. V gave up 3 bases and J gave up 9 bases; unmatched junction bases: 9. Germline V gene lookup returns CDR1 LGHDT and CDR2 YNNKEL (reference sequence). CDR3 DNA: TGTGCCAGCAGCCACGGGGCCCTGCGGGGGGGTGAGCAGTTCTTC. Its translation: CASSHGALRGGEQFF.

V and J are TRBV28 and TRBJ1-1; D not certain. Germline V gene data show CDR1 as MDHEN and CDR2 as SYDVKM. The CDR3 runs to 14 residues. Deletions cut 8 bases from V and 2 bases from J, with 15 bases between. CDR3 nucleotides: TGTGCCAGCCGGGAGCCCACGGCAAACACTGAAGCTTTCTTT. Translating it yields CASREPTANTEAFF. Complete variable domain (other parts from reference TRBV28 and TRBJ1-1): DVKVTQSSRYLVKRTGEKVFLECVQDMDHENMFWYRQDPGLGLRLIYFSYDVKMKEKGDIPEGYSVSREKKERFSLILESASTNQTSMYLCASREPTANTEAFFGQGTRLTVV.

V is TRBV6-5 and J is TRBJ1-2; no reliable D call. Per germline, CDR1 MNHEY and CDR2 SVGAGI. CDR3 length: 13 residues. V was pared by 4 bases and J by 8 bases, with 14 bases between. The CDR3 nucleotides are TGTGCCAGCAGTTCCGCACTCGGAGGAGGCTACACCTTC. Translated: CASSSALGGGYTF.

CDR3 in DNA: TGTGCCTGGAGTGTAAGGGGGCCCGATCAGCCCCAGCATTTT. This sequence encodes CAWSVRGPDQPQHF. The rearrangement uses TRBV30 and TRBJ1-5; 7 bases fit TRBD1. Germline V gives CDR1 GTSNPN, CDR2 SVGIG (reference sequence). The CDR3 contains 14 residues. V dropped 0 bases and J dropped 5; count of bases not matched to a gene: 4. Drawing the rest from reference TRBV30 and TRBJ1-5, the complete variable domain is SQTIHQWPATLVQPVGSPLSLECTVEGTSNPNLYWYRQAAGRGLQLLFYSVGIGQISSEVPQNLSASRPQDRQFILSSKKLLLSDSGFYLCAWSVRGPDQPQHFGDGTRLSIL.

V is TRBV21-1 and J is TRBJ2-3; TRBD1 is the table's D call, not checked against the DNA. TRBV21-1 is an annotated pseudogene. This CDR3 comprises 16 residues. CDR3 nucleotide sequence: TGTGCCAGCAGCAAAAAAGGGACAGGGAGCACAGATACGCAGTATTTT. Translation gives CASSKKGTGSTDTQYF.

The chain is built from TRBV6-5 and TRBJ2-2, with 11 bases lining up with TRBD1. Germline V gene data show CDR1 as MNHEY and CDR2 as SVGAGI. The V and J ends lost 3 bases and 7 bases, in that order; junction bases with no gene match: 7. The CDR3 sequence is 16 residues long. The CDR3 nucleotides read TGTGCCAGCAGTTATCCCGCGGGACAGGGGGGCGGGGAGCTGTTTTTT. It codes for CASSYPAGQGGGELFF.

The rearrangement links TRBV5-1 to TRBJ2-5; TRBD1 matches at 8 bases. Germline values: CDR1 SGHRS, CDR2 YFSETQ. CDR3 length: 14 amino acids. J was trimmed by 8 bases and V by 1 base; bases with no gene match: 7. The CDR3 protein is CASSLIYRGNTQYF. The CDR3, as DNA: TGCGCCAGCAGCTTGATATACAGGGGGAATACCCAGTACTTC.

The chain combines TRBV6-2 or TRBV6-3 with TRBJ2-4; TRBD1 matches 7 bases. This CDR3 comprises 17 residues. J gave up 3 bases and V 6 bases, and 14 bases lay outside the gene matches. From germline, CDR1 is MNHEY and CDR2 SVGEGT. CDR3 region: CASSQGQAERHKNIQYF. For the CDR3, the DNA is TGTGCCAGCAGCCAAGGACAGGCCGAGAGGCACAAAAACATTCAGTACTTC.

V usage is TRBV14 and J usage is TRBJ2-7; maybe TRBD2 (5 bases). This CDR3 has 13 residues. Trimming pared 3 bases from V and 3 bases from J, leaving 9 bases between. Germline V CDR1 and CDR2: SGHDN, FVKESK. CDR3 region: CASSQPGIYEQYF. The DNA for the CDR3 is TGTGCCAGCAGCCAGCCGGGAATCTACGAGCAGTACTTC. The complete variable domain, with remaining parts taken from reference TRBV14 and TRBJ2-7, reads EAGVTQFPSHSVIEKGQTVTLRCDPISGHDNLYWYRRVMGKEIKFLLHFVKESKQDESGMPNNRFLAERTGGTYSTLKVQPAELEDSGVYFCASSQPGIYEQYFGPGTRLTVT.

This clone was recorded at least ten times. The DNA for the CDR3 is TGTGCCAGCAGTTTGAGGACTAGCTACAATGAGCAGTTCTTC. Amino acid sequence: CASSLRTSYNEQFF. This chain uses TRBV28 with TRBJ2-1; 7 positions agree with TRBD2. CDR3 size: 14 residues. V gave up 3 bases and J gave up 3 bases; unmatched junction bases: 2. Germline V CDR1 and CDR2: MDHEN, SYDVKM.

The V call is TRBV7-2, the J call TRBJ2-4, with 7 bases identical to TRBD2. V trimming: 5 bases; J trimming: 0 bases; junction bases outside the gene matches: 7. CDR1 and CDR2 from the germline V gene are SGHTA and FQGNSA. The CDR3 runs 16 residues. CDR3 protein: CASSTGPGGAKNIQYF. CDR3 nucleotides: TGTGCCAGCAGCACCGGACCGGGGGGAGCCAAAAACATTCAGTACTTC.

The J gene is TRBJ2-7, the V gene TRBV10-2, with D unclear. V lost 8 bases, J lost 7 bases, and 6 bases lay in between. This CDR3 contains 9 residues. Germline values: CDR1 WSHSY, CDR2 SAAADI. The CDR3 region has the DNA TGCGCCAGCGGCCCGGAGCAGTACTTC. It is translated as CASGPEQYF.

V usage is TRBV6-2 or TRBV6-3 and J usage is TRBJ1-6, with 9 bases aligning to TRBD1. J lost 0 bases, V lost 6 bases, and 3 bases had no gene match. Germline-derived CDR1 and CDR2 are MNHEY and SVGEGT. The CDR3 loop spans 16 amino acids. As DNA, the CDR3 is TGTGCCAGCAGCCGGACAGGGGACTCCTATAATTCACCCCTCCACTTT. Translated: CASSRTGDSYNSPLHF.

This chain joins TRBV18 and TRBJ1-2, with TRBD1 identical over 9 bases. This CDR3 has 17 amino acids. Germline V gene data show CDR1 as KGHSH and CDR2 as LQKENI. Germline trimming cut 4 bases from V and 1 base from J; bases unmatched to any gene: 10. In DNA, the CDR3 is TGTGCCAGCTCACTGATTCCCGGGACAGGGTTTAACTATGGCTACACCTTC. It specifies CASSLIPGTGFNYGYTF.

The chain employs TRBV9 and TRBJ2-5; weak D call: TRBD2 (5 bases). The CDR3 runs 13 residues. The V and J ends lost 1 base and 2 bases respectively, with 6 bases between them. The V gene's germline CDR1 is SGDLS and CDR2 YYNGEE. The CDR3 reads CASSVTSQETQYF. The DNA for the CDR3 is TGTGCCAGCAGCGTAACTAGTCAAGAGACCCAGTACTTC.

This chain joins TRBV5-6 and TRBJ2-4; TRBD1 matches 8 bases. The V segment lost 4 bases and the J segment 6 bases; nucleotides outside the gene matches: 6. This CDR3 contains 14 residues. Germline V CDR1 and CDR2: SGHDT, YYEEEE. Here the CDR3 DNA reads TGTGCCAGCAGCCCCTGGACAGGGATAAACATTCAGTACTTC. It is translated as CASSPWTGINIQYF.

The genes are TRBV5-1 and TRBJ1-6; 8 bases line up with TRBD1. This CDR3 spans 16 amino acids. Germline V gene data show CDR1 as SGHRS and CDR2 as YFSETQ. Germline trimming cut 0 bases from V and 6 bases from J; bases unmatched to any gene: 5. CDR3 coding DNA: TGCGCCAGCAGCTTGGCCGGGACAGGAGGTAATTCACCCCTCCACTTT. It is translated as CASSLAGTGGNSPLHF.

The chain links TRBV28 to TRBJ1-3, with 8 bases aligning to TRBD1. The CDR3 is 13 amino acids. V was clipped by 8 bases and J by 7 bases; unmatched bases: 7. Germline assignment: CDR1 MDHEN and CDR2 SYDVKM. In DNA form, the CDR3 reads TGTGCCAGCCTCCGGACAGGGAGGAACACCATATATTTT. Translated: CASLRTGRNTIYF.

J is TRBJ1-2 and V is TRBV7-2; 7 positions agree with TRBD1. The germline gives CDR1 SGHTA, CDR2 FQGNSA. With V trimmed by 5 bases and J by 4 bases, 10 bases remained unmatched. The CDR3 is 15 amino acids. CDR3 sequence: CASSPEGQPLYGYTF. The DNA for the CDR3 is TGTGCCAGCAGCCCCGAGGGACAGCCACTCTATGGCTACACCTTC.

The J gene is TRBJ1-1, the V gene TRBV10-1; tentative D call: TRBD1 (5 bases). This CDR3 comprises 13 residues. Germline lookup yields CDR1 WNHNN and CDR2 SYGVQD (reference sequence). Trimming shortened V by 6 bases and J by 7 bases, and 15 bases separated the two germline ends. This chain's CDR3 is CASSPGRAGEAFF. The CDR3 coding sequence is TGCGCCAGCAGCCCCGGCAGGGCCGGTGAAGCTTTCTTT.

The chain has TRBV28 and TRBJ1-4, with 8 bases lining up with TRBD1. The germline gives CDR1 MDHEN, CDR2 SYDVKM. The CDR3 length is 12 residues. V was clipped by 3 bases and J by 13 bases; unmatched bases: 4. The CDR3 bases are TGTGCCAGCAGTTTGAGCGGACAGGGACTGTTTTTT. This gives the protein CASSLSGQGLFF.